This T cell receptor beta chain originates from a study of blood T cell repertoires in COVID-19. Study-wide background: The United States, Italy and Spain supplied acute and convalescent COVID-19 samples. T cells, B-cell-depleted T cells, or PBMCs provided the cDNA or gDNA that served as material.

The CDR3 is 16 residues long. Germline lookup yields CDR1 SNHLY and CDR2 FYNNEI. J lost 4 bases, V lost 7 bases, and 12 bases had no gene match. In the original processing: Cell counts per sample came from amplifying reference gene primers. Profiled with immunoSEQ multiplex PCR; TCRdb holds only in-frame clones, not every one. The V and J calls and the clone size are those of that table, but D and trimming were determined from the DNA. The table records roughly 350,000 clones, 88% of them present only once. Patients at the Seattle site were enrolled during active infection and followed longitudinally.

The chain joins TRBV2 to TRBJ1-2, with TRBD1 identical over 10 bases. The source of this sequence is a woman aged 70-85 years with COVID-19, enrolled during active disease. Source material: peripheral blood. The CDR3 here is CASIRAQRDRGYGYTF. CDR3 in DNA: TGTGCCAGCATTAGGGCCCAAAGGGACAGGGGCTATGGCTACACCTTC.